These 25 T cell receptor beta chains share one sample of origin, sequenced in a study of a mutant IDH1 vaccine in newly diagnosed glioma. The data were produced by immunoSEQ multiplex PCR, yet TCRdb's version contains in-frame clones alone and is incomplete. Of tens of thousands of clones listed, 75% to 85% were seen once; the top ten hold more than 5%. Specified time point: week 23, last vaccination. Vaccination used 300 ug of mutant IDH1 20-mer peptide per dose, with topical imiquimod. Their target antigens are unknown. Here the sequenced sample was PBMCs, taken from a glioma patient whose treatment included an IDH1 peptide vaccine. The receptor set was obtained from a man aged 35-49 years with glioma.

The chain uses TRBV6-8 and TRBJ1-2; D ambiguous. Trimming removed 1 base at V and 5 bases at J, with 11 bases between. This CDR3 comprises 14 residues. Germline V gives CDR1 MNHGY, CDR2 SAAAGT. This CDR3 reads CASSYYGPPYGYTF. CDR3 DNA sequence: TGTGCCAGCAGTTACTATGGACCCCCATATGGCTACACCTTC.

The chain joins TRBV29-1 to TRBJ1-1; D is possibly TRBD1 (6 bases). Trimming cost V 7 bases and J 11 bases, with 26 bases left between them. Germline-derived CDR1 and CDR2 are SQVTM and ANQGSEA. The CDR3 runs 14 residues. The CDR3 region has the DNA TGCAGCGCTGACCCCCAGGGGCCTGGTTCGGTTGCTTTCTTT. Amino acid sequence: CSADPQGPGSVAFF.

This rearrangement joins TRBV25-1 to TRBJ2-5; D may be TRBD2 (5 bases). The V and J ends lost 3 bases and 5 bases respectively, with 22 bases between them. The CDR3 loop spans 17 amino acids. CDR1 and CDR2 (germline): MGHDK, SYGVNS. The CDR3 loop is CASSESSRVLPGETQYF. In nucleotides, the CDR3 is TGTGCCAGCAGTGAGTCTTCAAGGGTCCTCCCGGGGGAGACCCAGTACTTC. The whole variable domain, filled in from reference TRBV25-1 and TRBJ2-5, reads EADIYQTPRYLVIGTGKKITLECSQTMGHDKMYWYQQDPGMELHLIHYSYGVNSTEKGDLSSESTVSRIRTEHFPLTLESARPSHTSQYLCASSESSRVLPGETQYFGPGTRLLVL.

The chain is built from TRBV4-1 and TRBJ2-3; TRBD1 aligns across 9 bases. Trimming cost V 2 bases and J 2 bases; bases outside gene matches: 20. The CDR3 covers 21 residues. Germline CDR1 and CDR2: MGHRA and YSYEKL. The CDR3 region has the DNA TGCGCCAGCAGCCAACCCTCCTTTAGGGACAGGGATTGGGGCACCACAGATACGCAGTATTTT. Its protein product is CASSQPSFRDRDWGTTDTQYF.

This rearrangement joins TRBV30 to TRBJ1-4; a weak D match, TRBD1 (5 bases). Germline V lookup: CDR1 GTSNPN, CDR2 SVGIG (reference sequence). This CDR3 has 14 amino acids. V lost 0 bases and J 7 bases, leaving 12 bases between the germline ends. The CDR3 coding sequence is TGTGCCTGGAGTGTACCGGGGAGGGGTGAAAAACTGTTTTTT. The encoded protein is CAWSVPGRGEKLFF.

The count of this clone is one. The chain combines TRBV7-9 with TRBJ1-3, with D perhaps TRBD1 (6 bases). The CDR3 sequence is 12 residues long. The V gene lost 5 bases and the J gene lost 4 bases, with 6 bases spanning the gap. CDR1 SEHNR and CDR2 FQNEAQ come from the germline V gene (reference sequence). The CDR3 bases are TGTGCCAGCAGCCAGGGGGGAAACACCATATATTTT. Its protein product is CASSQGGNTIYF.

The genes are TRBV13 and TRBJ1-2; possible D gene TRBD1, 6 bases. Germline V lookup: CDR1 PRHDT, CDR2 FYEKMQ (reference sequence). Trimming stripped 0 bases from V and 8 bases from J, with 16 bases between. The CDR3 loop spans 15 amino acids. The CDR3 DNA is TGTGCCAGCAGCTTAGGCCGGACAGCCTCAGGCGGCTACACCTTC. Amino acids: CASSLGRTASGGYTF.

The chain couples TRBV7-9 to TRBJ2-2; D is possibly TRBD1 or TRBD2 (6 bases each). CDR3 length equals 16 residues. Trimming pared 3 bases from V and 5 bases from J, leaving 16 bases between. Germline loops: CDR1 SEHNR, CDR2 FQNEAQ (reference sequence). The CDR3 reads CASSFSLGGNTGELFF. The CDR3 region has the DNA TGTGCCAGCAGCTTCTCTCTGGGGGGCAATACCGGGGAGCTGTTTTTT.

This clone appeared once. CDR3 in amino acids: CSVLLAGVSTDTQYF. The CDR3, as DNA: TGCAGCGTACTTCTAGCGGGGGTGAGCACAGATACGCAGTATTTT. This chain joins TRBV29-1 and TRBJ2-3, with TRBD2 matching 10 bases. Germline CDR1 and CDR2: SQVTM and ANQGSEA. Trimming cost V 6 bases and J 0 bases; bases outside gene matches: 6. This CDR3 has 15 amino acids.

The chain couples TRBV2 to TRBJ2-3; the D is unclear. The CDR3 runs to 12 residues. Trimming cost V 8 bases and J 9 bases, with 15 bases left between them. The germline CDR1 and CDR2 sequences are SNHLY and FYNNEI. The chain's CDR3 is CASAGLLLTQYF. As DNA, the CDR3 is TGTGCCAGCGCCGGGCTCCTCTTGACGCAGTATTTT.

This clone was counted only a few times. CDR3 DNA sequence: TGTGCCAGCACACCCAATTCAATTACCGGGGAGCTGTTTTTT. The encoded protein is CASTPNSITGELFF. J is TRBJ2-2 and V is TRBV2; D gene uncertain. CDR1 and CDR2 from the germline V gene are SNHLY and FYNNEI. There are 14 residues in the CDR3. The ends were cut back, 7 bases at V and 5 bases at J, with 14 bases in the middle.

CDR3 protein: CASSRTGAQETQYF. CDR3 sequence (DNA): TGTGCCAGCTCCCGGACAGGGGCGCAAGAGACCCAGTACTTC. The rearrangement links TRBV25-1 to TRBJ2-5; TRBD1 agrees at 9 bases. The CDR3 is made up of 14 amino acids. Germline trimming cut 8 bases from V and 2 bases from J; bases unmatched to any gene: 6. Germline V gives CDR1 MGHDK, CDR2 SYGVNS.

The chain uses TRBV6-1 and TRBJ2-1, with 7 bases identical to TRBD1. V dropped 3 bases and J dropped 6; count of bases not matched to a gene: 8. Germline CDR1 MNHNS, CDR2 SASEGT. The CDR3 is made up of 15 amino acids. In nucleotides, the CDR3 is TGTGCCAGCAGTGACACCGGGACAGCACGCAATGAGCAGTTCTTC. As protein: CASSDTGTARNEQFF.

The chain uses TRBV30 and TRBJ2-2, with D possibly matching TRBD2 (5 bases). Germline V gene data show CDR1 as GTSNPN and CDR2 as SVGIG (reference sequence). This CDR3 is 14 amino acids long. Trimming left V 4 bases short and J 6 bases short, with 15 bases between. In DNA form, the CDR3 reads TGTGCCTGGACCCTCCAAGGCGGGTCCGGGGAGCTGTTTTTT. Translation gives CAWTLQGGSGELFF.

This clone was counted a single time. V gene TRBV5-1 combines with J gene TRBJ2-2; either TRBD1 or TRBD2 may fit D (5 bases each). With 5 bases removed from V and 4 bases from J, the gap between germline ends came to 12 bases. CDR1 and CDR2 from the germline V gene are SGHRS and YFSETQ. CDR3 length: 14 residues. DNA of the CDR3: TGCGCCAGCAGGGGGTCAGGGAGCACCGGGGAGCTGTTTTTT. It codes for CASRGSGSTGELFF.

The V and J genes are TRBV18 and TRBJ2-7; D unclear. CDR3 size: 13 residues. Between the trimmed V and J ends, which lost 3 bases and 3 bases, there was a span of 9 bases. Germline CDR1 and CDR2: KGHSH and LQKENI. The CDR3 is CASSPSSDYEQYF. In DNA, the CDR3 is TGTGCCAGCTCACCGTCTTCTGACTACGAGCAGTACTTC. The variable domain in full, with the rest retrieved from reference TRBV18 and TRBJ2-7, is NAGVMQNPRHLVRRRGQEARLRCSPMKGHSHVYWYRQLPEEGLKFMVYLQKENIIDESGMPKERFSAEFPKEGPSILRIQQVVRGDSAAYFCASSPSSDYEQYFGPGTRLTVT.

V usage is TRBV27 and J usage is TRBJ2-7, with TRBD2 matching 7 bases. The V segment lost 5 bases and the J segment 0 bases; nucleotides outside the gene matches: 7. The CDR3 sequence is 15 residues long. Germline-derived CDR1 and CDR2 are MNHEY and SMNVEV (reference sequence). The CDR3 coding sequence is TGTGCCAGCAGTAAAGCCGGGGGGACCTCCTACGAGCAGTACTTC. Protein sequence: CASSKAGGTSYEQYF.

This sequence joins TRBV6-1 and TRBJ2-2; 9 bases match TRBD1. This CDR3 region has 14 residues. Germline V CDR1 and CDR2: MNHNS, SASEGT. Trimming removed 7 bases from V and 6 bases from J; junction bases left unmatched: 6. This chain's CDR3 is CASKGQGVAGELFF. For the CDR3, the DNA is TGTGCCAGCAAGGGACAGGGTGTGGCCGGGGAGCTGTTTTTT.

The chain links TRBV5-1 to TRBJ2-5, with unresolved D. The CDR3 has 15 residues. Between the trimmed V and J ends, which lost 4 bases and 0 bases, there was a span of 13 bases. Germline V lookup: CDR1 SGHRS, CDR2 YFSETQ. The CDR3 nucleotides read TGCGCCAGCAGCACTGTACTCCGGGACCAAGAGACCCAGTACTTC. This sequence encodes CASSTVLRDQETQYF.

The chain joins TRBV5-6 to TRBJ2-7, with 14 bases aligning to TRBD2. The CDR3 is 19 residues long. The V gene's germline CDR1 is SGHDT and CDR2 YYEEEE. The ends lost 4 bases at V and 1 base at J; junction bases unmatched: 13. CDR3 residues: CASSNDGTSGGPLSYEQYF. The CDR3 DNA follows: TGTGCCAGCAGCAACGACGGGACTAGCGGGGGCCCTTTGTCCTACGAGCAGTACTTC.

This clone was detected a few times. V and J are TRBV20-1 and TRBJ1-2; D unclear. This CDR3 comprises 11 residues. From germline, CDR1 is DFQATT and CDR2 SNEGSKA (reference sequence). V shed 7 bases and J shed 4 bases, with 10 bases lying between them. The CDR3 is CSVPASYGYTF. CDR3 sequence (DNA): TGCAGTGTCCCGGCGTCCTATGGCTACACCTTC.

The CDR3 reads CAWSSGRESSPLHF. The CDR3 DNA reads TGTGCCTGGAGTTCGGGCAGGGAAAGTTCACCCCTCCACTTT. V is TRBV30 and J is TRBJ1-6, with a weak D call TRBD1 (5 bases). Trimming left V 2 bases short and J 9 bases short, with 14 bases between. Germline V gene sequence: CDR1 GTSNPN, CDR2 SVGIG (reference sequence). The length of the CDR3 is 14 residues.

The CDR3 DNA is TGTGCCAGCAGCTACGAGGGTCTGGGCTACACCTTC. Residues: CASSYEGLGYTF. The rearrangement links TRBV6-6 to TRBJ1-2; D is unclear. There are 12 residues in the CDR3. V shed 6 bases and J shed 8 bases, with 13 bases lying between them. Per the germline V gene, CDR1 is MNHNY and CDR2 is SVGAGI (reference sequence).

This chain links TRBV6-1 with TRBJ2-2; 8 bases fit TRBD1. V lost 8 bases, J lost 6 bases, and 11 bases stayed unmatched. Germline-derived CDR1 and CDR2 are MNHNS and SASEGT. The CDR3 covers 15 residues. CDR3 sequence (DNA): TGTGCCAGCGGGAAGACAGGGGAGGTTCCCGGGGAGCTGTTTTTT. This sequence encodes CASGKTGEVPGELFF.

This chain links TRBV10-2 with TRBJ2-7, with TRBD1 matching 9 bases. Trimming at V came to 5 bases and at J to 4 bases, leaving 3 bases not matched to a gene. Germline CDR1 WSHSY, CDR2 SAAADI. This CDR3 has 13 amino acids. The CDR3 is CASSRDREYEQYF. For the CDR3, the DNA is TGCGCCAGCAGTCGGGACAGGGAGTACGAGCAGTACTTC.